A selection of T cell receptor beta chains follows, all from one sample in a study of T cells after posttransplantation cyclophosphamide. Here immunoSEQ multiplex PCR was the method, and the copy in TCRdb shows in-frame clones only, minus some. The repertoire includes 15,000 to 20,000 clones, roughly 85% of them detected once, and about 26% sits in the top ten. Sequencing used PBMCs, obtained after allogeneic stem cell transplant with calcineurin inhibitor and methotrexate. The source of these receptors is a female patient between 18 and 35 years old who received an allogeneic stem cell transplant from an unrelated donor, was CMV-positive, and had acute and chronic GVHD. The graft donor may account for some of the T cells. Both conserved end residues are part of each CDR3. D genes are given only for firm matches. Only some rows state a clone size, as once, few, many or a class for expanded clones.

cdr3_nt: TGTGCCAGCTCACCACCGTCTGGCGGGAGAAAGACAGATACGCAGTATTTT
cdr3_aa: CASSPPSGGRKTDTQYF
cdr3_length: 17
v_call: TRBV18
clone_size: few
d_call: TRBD2
j_call: TRBJ2-3

cdr3_nt: TGTGCCAGCTCACGGGCTAGCGGGAACTACGAGCAGTACTTC
cdr3_aa: CASSRASGNYEQYF
cdr3_length: 14
v_call: TRBV18
clone_size: NA
d_call: TRBD2
j_call: TRBJ2-7

cdr3_nt: TGTGCCAGTAGTATAGGGTCCTCGAGCTCCTACAATGAGCAGTTCTTC
cdr3_aa: CASSIGSSSSYNEQFF
cdr3_length: 16
v_call: TRBV19
clone_size: NA
d_call: NA
j_call: TRBJ2-1

cdr3_nt: TGTGCCAGCAGTTTATTCACTCCGGGACTAGCGGGAGTGCCCCATGAGCAGTTCTTC
cdr3_aa: CASSLFTPGLAGVPHEQFF
cdr3_length: 19
v_call: TRBV27
clone_size: NA
d_call: TRBD2
j_call: TRBJ2-1

cdr3_nt: TGTGCCAGCAGTTACAAGCGAGAGACCCAGTACTTC
cdr3_aa: CASSYKRETQYF
cdr3_length: 12
v_call: TRBV6-6
clone_size: NA
d_call: NA
j_call: TRBJ2-5

cdr3_nt: TGTGCCAGCTCACCAACTCCAGGGTTTGGCTCCTACAATGAGCAGTTCTTC
cdr3_aa: CASSPTPGFGSYNEQFF
cdr3_length: 17
v_call: TRBV18
clone_size: medium-sized
d_call: NA
j_call: TRBJ2-1

cdr3_nt: TGTGCCAGCAGTTATAGAGGGAGCTCCTACGAGCAGTACTTC
cdr3_aa: CASSYRGSSYEQYF
cdr3_length: 14
v_call: TRBV6-5
clone_size: NA
d_call: NA
j_call: TRBJ2-7

cdr3_nt: TGCGCCAGCAGCCCGGGACTAGCGGGCGGGGGATACAATGAGCAGTTCTTC
cdr3_aa: CASSPGLAGGGYNEQFF
cdr3_length: 17
v_call: TRBV5-1
clone_size: NA
d_call: TRBD2
j_call: TRBJ2-1

cdr3_nt: TGCGCCAGCAGCTTGCACGGTAGCAATCAGCCCCAGCATTTT
cdr3_aa: CASSLHGSNQPQHF
cdr3_length: 14
v_call: TRBV5-1
clone_size: NA
d_call: NA
j_call: TRBJ1-5

cdr3_nt: TGCAGCGTTGCCCGACAGGTCCCGAACACTGAAGCTTTCTTT
cdr3_aa: CSVARQVPNTEAFF
cdr3_length: 14
v_call: TRBV29-1
clone_size: NA
d_call: NA
j_call: TRBJ1-1

cdr3_nt: TGTGCCAGCAGCTTCACAACTAGCGGGAGTCGGGAGACCCAGTACTTC
cdr3_aa: CASSFTTSGSRETQYF
cdr3_length: 16
v_call: TRBV7-9
clone_size: NA
d_call: TRBD2
j_call: TRBJ2-5

cdr3_nt: TGTGCCATCAGTGAGCGACGACTAGCGGGAGGGGCGACACACACAGATACGCAGTATTTT
cdr3_aa: CAISERRLAGGATHTDTQYF
cdr3_length: 20
v_call: TRBV10-3
clone_size: NA
d_call: TRBD2
j_call: TRBJ2-3

cdr3_nt: TGTGCCAGCAGCTTGTCAGGGGGCATGAACACTGAAGCTTTCTTT
cdr3_aa: CASSLSGGMNTEAFF
cdr3_length: 15
v_call: TRBV7-9
clone_size: NA
d_call: TRBD1
j_call: TRBJ1-1

cdr3_nt: TGTGCCAGCAGACGGATACTAGCGAGTACGCAGTATTTT
cdr3_aa: CASRRILASTQYF
cdr3_length: 13
v_call: TRBV6-5
clone_size: once
d_call: TRBD2
j_call: TRBJ2-3

cdr3_nt: TGTGTCAGAAGCTTACCCCGGACTAATAGGCTAGCGGGAGTCTTAGCCTACGAGCAGTACTTC
cdr3_aa: CVRSLPRTNRLAGVLAYEQYF
cdr3_length: 21
v_call: TRBV7-5
clone_size: NA
d_call: NA
j_call: TRBJ2-7

cdr3_nt: TGTGCCAGCAGCCCACACAGGGGGCCCGGTTTCGAGCAGTACTTC
cdr3_aa: CASSPHRGPGFEQYF
cdr3_length: 15
v_call: TRBV5-4
clone_size: NA
d_call: TRBD1
j_call: TRBJ2-7